The clone carrying this TCR beta chain was counted ten times or more. Molecular barcoding with unique molecular identifiers was used for the TCRbeta library. TCRdb re-derived calls from the PCR reads in MiXCR, one entry per CDR3 protein. The sample has around 700,000 distinct CDR3 sequences; around 13% are singletons. This sample is drawn from a study of T-cell reconstitution after alpha-beta-depleted transplantation in children. CDR3 length equals 14 residues. The V and J ends lost 1 base and 4 bases respectively, with 11 bases between them. The germline CDR1 and CDR2 sequences are SGHRS and YFSETQ. This chain uses TRBV5-1 with TRBJ1-2; D remains unclear. This specimen was PBMCs, taken before TCRalphabeta/CD19-depleted stem cell transplant. This clonotype was obtained from a girl aged 2-15 years with congenital amegakaryocytic thrombocytopenia, due to receive a stem cell transplant. CDR3 sequence (DNA): TGCGCCAGCAGCTTGAGAACGGTTTCCTATGGCTACACCTTC. The encoded protein is CASSLRTVSYGYTF.